Described below is a single T cell receptor beta chain sequence and its context. Its antigen remains unknown. These data belong to a study of T cells after yellow fever vaccination. Broader study findings: Faster peaking, at day 5 versus 15, marked a secondary response that was weaker.

The CDR3 is made up of 16 amino acids. Trimming pared 5 bases from V and 4 bases from J, leaving 18 bases between. Germline CDR1 SGHVS, CDR2 FNYEAQ. Synthesis of TCR cDNA relied on 5'RACE template switching, which attached a universal primer site and UMIs. Each CDR3 protein gets one entry after TCRdb re-called the 5' RACE reads with MiXCR. The sample has hundreds of thousands of distinct CDR3 sequences, roughly a sixth seen once. The clonotype originates from a man younger than 35 who received the YFV17D yellow fever vaccine. The V and J genes are TRBV7-6 and TRBJ2-1, with D tentatively TRBD2 (5 bases). The source was PBMCs, collected before the yellow fever booster vaccination. Written as DNA, the CDR3 is TGTGCCAGCAGCGCGCGCATCGGGGAGAATTACAATGAGCAGTTCTTC. Translating gives CASSARIGENYNEQFF.